These 2 T cell receptor beta chains were sequenced from one sample in a study of cytomegalovirus exposure and HLA in healthy donors. The PCR employed 60 Vbeta primers together with 13 Jbeta primers. Sequencing used immunoSEQ multiplex PCR; TCRdb keeps in-frame clones, though not all of them. The profile shows some 170,000 clones, 77% of them singletons. The sequenced material came from PBMCs. The source of these receptors is a woman younger than 45 in good health and CMV-seronegative.

CDR3: CASIPGTENTEAFF. The CDR3 DNA sequence: TGTGCCAGCATCCCCGGGACAGAGAACACTGAAGCTTTCTTT. The V call is TRBV28, the J call TRBJ1-1; 7 nucleotides match TRBD1. The junction had 6 bases not matched to a gene; V was cut back by 7 bases and J by 1 base. Per the germline V gene, CDR1 is MDHEN and CDR2 is SYDVKM. The CDR3 has 14 amino acids.

J is TRBJ1-3 and V is TRBV27, with TRBD1 identical over 9 bases. The CDR3 runs to 15 residues. With V trimmed by 5 bases and J by 3 bases, 5 bases remained unmatched. Germline-derived CDR1 and CDR2 are MNHEY and SMNVEV (reference sequence). CDR3 DNA: TGTGCCAGCAGTCCTGGACAGGGGCTTGGAAACACCATATATTTT. As protein: CASSPGQGLGNTIYF.